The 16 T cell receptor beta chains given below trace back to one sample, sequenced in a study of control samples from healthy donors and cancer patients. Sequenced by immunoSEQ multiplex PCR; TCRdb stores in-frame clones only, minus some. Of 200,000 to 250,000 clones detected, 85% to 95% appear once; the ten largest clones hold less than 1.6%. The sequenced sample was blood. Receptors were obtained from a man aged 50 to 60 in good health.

The CDR3 loop reads CASSLRDRVRNEQFF. The CDR3 DNA is TGTGCCAGCAGCTTAAGGGACAGGGTGCGGAATGAGCAGTTCTTC. The rearrangement links TRBV7-8 to TRBJ2-1; TRBD1 agrees at 9 bases. Germline assignment: CDR1 SGHVS and CDR2 FQNEAQ. V shed 2 bases and J 7 bases; nucleotides not matched to a gene: 6. This CDR3 region has 15 residues. The whole variable domain, remainder taken from reference TRBV7-8 and TRBJ2-1, is GAGVSQSPRYKVAKRGQDVALRCDPISGHVSLFWYQQALGQGPEFLTYFQNEAQLDKSGLPSDRFFAERPEGSVSTLKIQRTQQEDSAVYLCASSLRDRVRNEQFFGPGTRLTVL.

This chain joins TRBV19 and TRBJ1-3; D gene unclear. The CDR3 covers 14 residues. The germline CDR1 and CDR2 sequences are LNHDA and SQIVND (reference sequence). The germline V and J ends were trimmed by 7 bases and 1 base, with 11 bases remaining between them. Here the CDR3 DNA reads TGTGCCAGTATCTCCCTCCGTTCTGGAAACACCATATATTTT. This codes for CASISLRSGNTIYF.

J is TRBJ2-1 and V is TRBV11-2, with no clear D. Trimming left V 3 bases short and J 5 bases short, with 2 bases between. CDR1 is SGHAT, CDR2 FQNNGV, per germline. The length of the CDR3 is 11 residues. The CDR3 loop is CASSFHNEQFF. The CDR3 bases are TGTGCCAGCAGCTTCCACAATGAGCAGTTCTTC.

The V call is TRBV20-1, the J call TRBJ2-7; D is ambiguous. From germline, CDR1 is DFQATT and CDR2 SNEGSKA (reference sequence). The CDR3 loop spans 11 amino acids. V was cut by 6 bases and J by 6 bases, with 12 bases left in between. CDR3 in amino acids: CSANRELEQYF. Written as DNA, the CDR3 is TGCAGTGCCAATCGTGAGCTCGAGCAGTACTTC.

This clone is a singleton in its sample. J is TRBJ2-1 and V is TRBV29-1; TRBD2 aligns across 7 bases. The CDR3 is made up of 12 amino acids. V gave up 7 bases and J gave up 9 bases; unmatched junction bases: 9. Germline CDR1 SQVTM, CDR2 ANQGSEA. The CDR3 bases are TGCAGCGCCCGAAAACTAGCGAGTGAGCAGTTCTTC. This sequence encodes CSARKLASEQFF.

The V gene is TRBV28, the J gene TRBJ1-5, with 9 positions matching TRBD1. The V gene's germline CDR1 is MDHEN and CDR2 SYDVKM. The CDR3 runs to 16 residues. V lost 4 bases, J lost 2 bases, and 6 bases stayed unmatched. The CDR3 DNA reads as TGTGCCAGCAGTTCGACAGGGGGAGGGGGCAATCAGCCCCAGCATTTT. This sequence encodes CASSSTGGGGNQPQHF.

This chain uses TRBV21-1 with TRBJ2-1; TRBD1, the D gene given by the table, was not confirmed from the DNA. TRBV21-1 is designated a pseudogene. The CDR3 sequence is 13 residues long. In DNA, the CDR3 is TGTGCCAGCAGCAAAGGAGGTAGGGGTGCCCAGTTCTTC. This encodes CASSKGGRGAQFF.

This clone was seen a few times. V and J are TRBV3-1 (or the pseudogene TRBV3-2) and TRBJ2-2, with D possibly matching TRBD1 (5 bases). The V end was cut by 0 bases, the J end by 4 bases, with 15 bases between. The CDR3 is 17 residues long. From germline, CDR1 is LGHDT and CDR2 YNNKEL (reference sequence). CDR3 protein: CASSQDQTADLTGELFF. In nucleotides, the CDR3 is TGTGCCAGCAGCCAAGATCAGACAGCTGACCTCACCGGGGAGCTGTTTTTT.

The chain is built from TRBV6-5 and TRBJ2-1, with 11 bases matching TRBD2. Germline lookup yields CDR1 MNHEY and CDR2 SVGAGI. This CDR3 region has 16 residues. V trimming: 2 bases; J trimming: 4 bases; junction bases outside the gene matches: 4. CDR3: CASSYISGGEYNEQFF. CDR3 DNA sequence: TGTGCCAGCAGTTACATTAGCGGGGGGGAATACAATGAGCAGTTCTTC.

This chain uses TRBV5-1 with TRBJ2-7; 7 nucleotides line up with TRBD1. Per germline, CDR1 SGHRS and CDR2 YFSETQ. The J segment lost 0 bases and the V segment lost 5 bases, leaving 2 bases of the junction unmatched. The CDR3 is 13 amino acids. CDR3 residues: CASSTGDSYEQYF. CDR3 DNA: TGCGCCAGCAGTACAGGGGACTCCTACGAGCAGTACTTC.

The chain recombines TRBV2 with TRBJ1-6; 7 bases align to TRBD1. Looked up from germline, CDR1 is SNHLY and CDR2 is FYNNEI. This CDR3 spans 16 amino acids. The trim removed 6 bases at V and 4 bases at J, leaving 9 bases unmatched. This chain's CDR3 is CASRATGADYNSPLHF. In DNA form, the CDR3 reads TGTGCCAGCAGGGCTACAGGGGCCGATTATAATTCACCCCTCCACTTT.

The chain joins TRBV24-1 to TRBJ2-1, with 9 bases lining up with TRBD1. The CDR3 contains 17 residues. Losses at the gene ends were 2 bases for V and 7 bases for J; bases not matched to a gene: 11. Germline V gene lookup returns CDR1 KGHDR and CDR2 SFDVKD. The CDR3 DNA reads TGTGCCACCAGTGATTCTCATCCGGGACAGGGACTTAATGAGCAGTTCTTC. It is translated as CATSDSHPGQGLNEQFF.

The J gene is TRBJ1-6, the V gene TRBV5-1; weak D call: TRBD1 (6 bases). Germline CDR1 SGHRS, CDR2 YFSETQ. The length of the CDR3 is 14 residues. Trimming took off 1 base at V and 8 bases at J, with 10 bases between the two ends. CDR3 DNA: TGCGCCAGCAGCTTGCCGAACAGGGATTCACCCCTCCACTTT. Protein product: CASSLPNRDSPLHF.

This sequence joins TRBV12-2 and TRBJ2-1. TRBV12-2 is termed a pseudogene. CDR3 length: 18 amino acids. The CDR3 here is CASRQSRSRWWLFDEQFF. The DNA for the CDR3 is TGTGCAAGTCGTCAGTCCAGGAGCCGGTGGTGGCTGTTCGATGAGCAGTTCTTC.

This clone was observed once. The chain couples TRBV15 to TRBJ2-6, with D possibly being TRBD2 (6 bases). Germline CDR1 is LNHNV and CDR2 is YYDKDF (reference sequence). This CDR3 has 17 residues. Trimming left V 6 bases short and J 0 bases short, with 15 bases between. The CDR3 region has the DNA TGTGCCACCAGGGACGGGGGAACTACCTCTGGGGCCAACGTCCTGACTTTC. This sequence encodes CATRDGGTTSGANVLTF.

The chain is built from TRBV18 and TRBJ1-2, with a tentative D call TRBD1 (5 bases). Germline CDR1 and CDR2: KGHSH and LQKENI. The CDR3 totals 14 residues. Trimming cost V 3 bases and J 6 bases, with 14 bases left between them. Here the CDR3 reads CASSPSPGLDGYTF. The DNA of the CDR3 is TGTGCCAGCTCACCCTCTCCAGGGTTGGATGGCTACACCTTC.